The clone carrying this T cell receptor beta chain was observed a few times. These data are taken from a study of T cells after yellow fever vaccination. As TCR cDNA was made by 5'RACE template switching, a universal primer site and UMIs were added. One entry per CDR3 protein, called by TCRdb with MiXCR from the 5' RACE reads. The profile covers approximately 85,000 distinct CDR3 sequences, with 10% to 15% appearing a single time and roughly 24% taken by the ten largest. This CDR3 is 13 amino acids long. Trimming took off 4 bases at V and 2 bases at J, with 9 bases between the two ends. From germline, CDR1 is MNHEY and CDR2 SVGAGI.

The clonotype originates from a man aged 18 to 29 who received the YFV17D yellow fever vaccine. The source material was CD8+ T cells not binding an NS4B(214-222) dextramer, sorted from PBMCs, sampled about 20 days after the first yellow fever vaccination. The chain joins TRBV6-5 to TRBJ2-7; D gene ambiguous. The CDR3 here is CASSSGRAYEQYV. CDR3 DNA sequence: TGTGCCAGCAGTTCCGGACGGGCCTACGAGCAGTACGTC.